This TCR beta chain is drawn from a study of preoperative IRX-2 immunotherapy in early breast cancer. Stated treatment: preoperative locoregional IRX-2 cytokine immunotherapy. Samples came from a phase Ib trial of preoperative locoregional IRX-2 cytokine immunotherapy. Libraries were prepared by immunoSEQ multiplex PCR; TCRdb keeps only in-frame clonotypes and omits some of them. The data show 60,000 or so clones, with approximately 94% seen just once and around 1.7% held by the top ten. The CDR3 totals 15 residues. CDR1 and CDR2 from the germline V gene are MNHNS and SASEGT. The J segment lost 0 bases and the V segment lost 4 bases, leaving 5 bases of the junction unmatched.

The TCR comes from a human donor with breast cancer. The sample was gathered from a patient treated with IRX-2 immunotherapy. The chain employs TRBV6-1 and TRBJ2-7, with TRBD2 matching 8 bases. The CDR3 reads CASSGERGFSYEQYF. Written as DNA, the CDR3 is TGTGCCAGCAGTGGTGAGCGGGGGTTCTCCTACGAGCAGTACTTC.